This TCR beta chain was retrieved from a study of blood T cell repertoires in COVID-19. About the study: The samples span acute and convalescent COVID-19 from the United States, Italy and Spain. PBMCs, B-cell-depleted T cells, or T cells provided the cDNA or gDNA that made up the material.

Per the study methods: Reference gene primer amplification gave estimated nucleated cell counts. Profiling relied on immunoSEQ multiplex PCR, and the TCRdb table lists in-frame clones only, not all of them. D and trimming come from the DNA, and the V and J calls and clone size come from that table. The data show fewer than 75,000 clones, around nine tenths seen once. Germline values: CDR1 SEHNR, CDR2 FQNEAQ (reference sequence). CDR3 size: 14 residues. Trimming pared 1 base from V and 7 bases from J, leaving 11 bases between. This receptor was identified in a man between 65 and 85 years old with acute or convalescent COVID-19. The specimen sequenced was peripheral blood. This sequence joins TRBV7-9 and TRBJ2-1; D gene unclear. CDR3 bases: TGTGCCAGCAGCTTAGGGAGAGAAGAAAATGAGCAGTTCTTC. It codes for CASSLGREENEQFF.